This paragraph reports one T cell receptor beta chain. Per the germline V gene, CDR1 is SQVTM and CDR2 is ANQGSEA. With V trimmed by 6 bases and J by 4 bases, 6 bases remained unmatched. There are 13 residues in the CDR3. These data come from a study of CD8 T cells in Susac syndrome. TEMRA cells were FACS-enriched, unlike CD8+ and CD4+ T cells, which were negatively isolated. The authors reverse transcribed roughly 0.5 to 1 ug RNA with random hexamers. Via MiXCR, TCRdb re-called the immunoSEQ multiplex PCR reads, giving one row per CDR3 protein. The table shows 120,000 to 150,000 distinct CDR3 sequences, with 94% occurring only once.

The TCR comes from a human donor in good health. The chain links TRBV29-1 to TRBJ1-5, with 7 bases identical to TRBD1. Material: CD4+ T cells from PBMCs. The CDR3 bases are TGCAGCGTGTCCGGGACAGTGAATCAGCCCCAGCATTTT. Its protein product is CSVSGTVNQPQHF.